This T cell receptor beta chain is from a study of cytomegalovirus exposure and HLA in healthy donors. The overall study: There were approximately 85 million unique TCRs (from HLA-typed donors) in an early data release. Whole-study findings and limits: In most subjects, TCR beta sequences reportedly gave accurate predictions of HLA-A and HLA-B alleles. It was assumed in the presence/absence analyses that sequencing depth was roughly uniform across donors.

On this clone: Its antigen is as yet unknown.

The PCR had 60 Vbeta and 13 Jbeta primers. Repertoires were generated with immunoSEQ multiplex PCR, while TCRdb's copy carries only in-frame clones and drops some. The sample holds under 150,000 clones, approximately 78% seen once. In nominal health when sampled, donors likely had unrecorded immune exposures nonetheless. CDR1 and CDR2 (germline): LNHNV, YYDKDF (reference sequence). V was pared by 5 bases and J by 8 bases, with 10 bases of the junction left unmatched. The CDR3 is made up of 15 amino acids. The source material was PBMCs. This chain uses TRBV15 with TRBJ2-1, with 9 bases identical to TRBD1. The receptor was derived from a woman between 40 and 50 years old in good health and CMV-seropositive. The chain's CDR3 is CATSHGGQGIDEQFF. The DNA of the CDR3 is TGTGCCACCAGCCACGGGGGACAGGGAATAGATGAGCAGTTCTTC.